Below are 25 T cell receptor beta chains sequenced from a single sample in a study of regulatory T cells in long-lasting Graves disease. Arm-PCR of CDR3 regions with iRepertoire HTBI primers generated TCR beta libraries. MiXCR was run by TCRdb on the multiplex PCR reads, yielding one entry per CDR3 protein. Of 400,000 to 600,000 distinct CDR3 sequences detected, 20% to 25% appear once; the ten largest clones hold more than 6%. The time point was: persistent/refractory GD, antithyroid drugs over 5 years with positive TRAb. TCR sequences were obtained from RNA taken from PBMCs. The sequences come from peripheral blood mononuclear cells (PBMCs), collected when the disease was refractory, from a patient treated with antithyroid drugs. Receptor source: a female donor with Graves disease.

This chain connects TRBV2 to TRBJ2-1; D remains ambiguous. Trimming stripped 7 bases from V and 0 bases from J, with 7 bases between. CDR1 is SNHLY, CDR2 FYNNEI, per germline. The CDR3 is 13 amino acids. CDR3 amino acids: CASKAPSYNEQFF. Written as DNA, the CDR3 is TGTGCCAGCAAGGCTCCCTCCTACAATGAGCAGTTCTTC.

This chain uses TRBV19 with TRBJ1-5, with D unclear. V gave up 0 bases and J gave up 7 bases, with 7 bases separating them. Looked up from germline, CDR1 is LNHDA and CDR2 is SQIVND (reference sequence). This CDR3 comprises 13 residues. CDR3: CASSIDSGQPQHF. The CDR3 DNA reads as TGTGCCAGTAGTATAGACTCGGGCCAGCCCCAGCATTTT.

The rearrangement links TRBV11-2 to TRBJ2-1; TRBD2 aligns across 16 bases. J gave up 1 base and V 4 bases, and 7 bases lay outside the gene matches. Germline V gene sequence: CDR1 SGHAT, CDR2 FQNNGV. There are 19 residues in the CDR3. This CDR3 reads CASSSPGTSGGASYNEQFF. In DNA, the CDR3 is TGTGCCAGCAGCTCTCCCGGGACTAGCGGGGGGGCGTCCTACAATGAGCAGTTCTTC.

Details on this clonotype: A single base separates this from a much larger clone, so it may be a read error. The genes are TRBV11-2 and TRBJ1-6, with D perhaps matching TRBD1 (5 bases). CDR1 SGHAT and CDR2 FQNNGV come from the germline V gene. The CDR3 length is 16 residues. The ends were cut back, 5 bases at V and 6 bases at J, with 17 bases in the middle. Here the CDR3 DNA reads TGTGCCAGCAGCGCGACACCGGGACCGATTAATTCACCCCTCCACTTT. It codes for CASSATPGPINSPLHF.

This clonotype appeared a few times. The V and J genes are TRBV7-2 and TRBJ2-5, with a tentative D call TRBD1 (7 bases). The CDR3 is 16 amino acids. In germline, CDR1 is SGHTA, CDR2 FQGNSA. V was shortened by 5 bases and J by 5 bases, with 21 bases between the two germline ends. CDR3 DNA: TGTGCCAGCAGCCCGAGCGCGGGACAGATAGGCGAGACCCAGTACTTC. It codes for CASSPSAGQIGETQYF.

This clonotype was counted many times. The chain is built from TRBV28 and TRBJ1-2; D possibly corresponds to TRBD1 (5 bases). Germline assignment: CDR1 MDHEN and CDR2 SYDVKM. This CDR3 spans 15 amino acids. V was shortened by 3 bases and J by 6 bases, with 17 bases between the two germline ends. CDR3 bases: TGTGCCAGCAGTTTGTCCCCTGGGGCGGGAGATGGCTACACCTTC. This gives the protein CASSLSPGAGDGYTF.

J is TRBJ2-7 and V is TRBV28, with D perhaps matching TRBD2 (6 bases). Trimming pared 4 bases from V and 0 bases from J, leaving 13 bases between. Germline CDR1 and CDR2: MDHEN and SYDVKM. CDR3 length equals 15 residues. CDR3 loop: CASSSTGGSSYEQYF. Written as DNA, the CDR3 is TGTGCCAGCAGTTCTACTGGGGGGAGCTCCTACGAGCAGTACTTC.

Ten or more counts support this clonotype. The gene calls are TRBV24-1 and TRBJ1-1; 7 bases agree with TRBD1. The junction had 7 bases not matched to a gene; V was cut back by 4 bases and J by 6 bases. CDR1 KGHDR and CDR2 SFDVKD come from the germline V gene. There are 14 residues in the CDR3. CDR3 sequence: CATSDAGTASEAFF. Here the CDR3 DNA reads TGTGCCACCAGTGACGCTGGGACAGCATCTGAAGCTTTCTTT.

This rearrangement joins TRBV11-2 to TRBJ2-7, with TRBD1 matching 8 bases. This CDR3 has 16 residues. The germline CDR1 and CDR2 sequences are SGHAT and FQNNGV. With 4 bases clipped from V and 2 bases from J, the junction kept 10 bases outside the gene matches. This chain's CDR3 is CASSSPTGGLPYEQYF. In DNA, the CDR3 is TGTGCCAGCAGCTCCCCTACAGGGGGGCTCCCCTACGAGCAGTACTTC.

This clonotype was observed at least ten times. The chain employs TRBV28 and TRBJ1-4, with D uncertain. The CDR3 is 17 amino acids. From germline, CDR1 is MDHEN and CDR2 SYDVKM. Between the trimmed V and J ends, which lost 6 bases and 2 bases, there was a span of 19 bases. The CDR3 is CASSPMNLGGTNEKLFF. CDR3 coding DNA: TGTGCCAGCAGCCCTATGAACCTGGGCGGGACTAATGAAAAACTGTTTTTT.

J is TRBJ2-7 and V is TRBV29-1; 10 nucleotides line up with TRBD2. CDR3 length equals 16 residues. Germline loops: CDR1 SQVTM, CDR2 ANQGSEA. With V trimmed by 5 bases and J by 2 bases, 12 bases remained unmatched. CDR3 protein: CSVLTTSGRDPYEQYF. CDR3 coding DNA: TGCAGCGTTTTAACTACAAGCGGGAGGGATCCCTACGAGCAGTACTTC.

This clonotype has more than one count but fewer than ten. CDR3 coding DNA: TGTGCCAGCAGTTTACTTAGGTCGGGCTCTGGGGCCAACGTCCTGACTTTC. This sequence encodes CASSLLRSGSGANVLTF. The chain uses TRBV27 and TRBJ2-6, with D unclear. Germline CDR1 reads MNHEY; CDR2 reads SMNVEV (reference sequence). This CDR3 has 17 amino acids. Trimming shortened V by 2 bases and J by 0 bases, and 11 bases separated the two germline ends.

This clonotype has only a few counts. Germline is not matched at one junction end, which may reflect a read error. This chain uses TRBV2 with TRBJ2-7, with D unresolved. Germline CDR1 SNHLY, CDR2 FYNNEI. This CDR3 is 13 amino acids long. CDR3 in DNA: TGTGCCAGCAGGGAAGACACGATCTACGAGCAGTACTTC. It codes for CASREDTIYEQYF.

The CDR3 DNA reads TGCAGTGCTAGCGGCCCCCATGGCTACACCTTC. It specifies CSASGPHGYTF. V usage is TRBV20-1 and J usage is TRBJ1-2; D is undetermined. Trimming stripped 3 bases from V and 6 bases from J, with 8 bases between. Germline V gene lookup returns CDR1 DFQATT and CDR2 SNEGSKA (reference sequence). This CDR3 region has 11 residues.

This clonotype was observed at least ten times. The chain carries TRBV2 and TRBJ2-5, with 7 bases lining up with TRBD1. The germline CDR1 and CDR2 sequences are SNHLY and FYNNEI. V shed 3 bases, J shed 5 bases, and the junction held 12 bases outside the gene matches. CDR3 length equals 16 residues. The CDR3 region is CASSDAPARGRETQYF. CDR3 bases: TGTGCCAGCAGTGATGCCCCAGCGAGGGGGCGGGAGACCCAGTACTTC.

The genes are TRBV5-1 and TRBJ1-2, with 8 bases fitting TRBD1. J was trimmed by 5 bases and V by 4 bases; bases with no gene match: 7. The CDR3 has 14 residues. Germline loops: CDR1 SGHRS, CDR2 YFSETQ. Written as DNA, the CDR3 is TGCGCCAGCAGCCGGGATGGGACAGGATATGGCTACACCTTC. This translates into CASSRDGTGYGYTF.

V is TRBV3-1 and J is TRBJ1-1; D is unresolved. The germline V and J ends were trimmed by 5 bases and 7 bases, with 11 bases remaining between them. The CDR3 runs to 12 residues. Germline V CDR1 and CDR2: LGHDT, YNNKEL (reference sequence). CDR3 region: CASSDRAFEAFF. CDR3 in DNA: TGTGCCAGCAGCGACCGGGCCTTTGAAGCTTTCTTT.

The genes are TRBV20-1 and TRBJ1-2; TRBD1 might be the D (5 bases). Germline values: CDR1 DFQATT, CDR2 SNEGSKA (reference sequence). CDR3 length: 18 residues. V lost 7 bases and J 4 bases, leaving 31 bases between the germline ends. The CDR3 loop reads CSGESGGANTRQRYGYTF. CDR3 nucleotides: TGCAGTGGAGAGAGTGGCGGGGCGAATACTCGCCAGCGCTATGGCTACACCTTC.

This clonotype was seen only a few times. This chain uses TRBV20-1 with TRBJ1-1; a weak D match, TRBD1 (5 bases). The germline gives CDR1 DFQATT, CDR2 SNEGSKA (reference sequence). The germline V and J ends were trimmed by 4 bases and 2 bases, with 20 bases remaining between them. CDR3 length equals 16 residues. CDR3 amino acids: CSAMDFFGGENTEAFF. As DNA, the CDR3 is TGCAGTGCTATGGACTTTTTTGGGGGGGAAAACACTGAAGCTTTCTTT.

In the case of this clonotype: A far more abundant clone sits one base away, making this likely a read error. This sequence joins TRBV12-3 or TRBV12-4 and TRBJ2-7; no reliable D call. This CDR3 spans 11 amino acids. The CDR3 region is CASSNSYELYF. The CDR3 DNA follows: TGTGCCAGCAGTAACTCCTACGAGCTGTACTTC.

This clonotype was observed many times. This chain connects TRBV11-2 to TRBJ1-3; D not resolved. The CDR3 is 12 amino acids. V shed 8 bases and J shed 1 base, with 6 bases lying between them. Per the germline V gene, CDR1 is SGHAT and CDR2 is FQNNGV. The CDR3 DNA reads as TGTGCCAGCGGGGATTCTGGAAACACCATATATTTT. As protein: CASGDSGNTIYF.

This clonotype was detected many times. This chain uses TRBV28 with TRBJ2-7; D might be TRBD1 (7 bases). The CDR3 spans 16 residues. With 1 base removed from V and 3 bases from J, the gap between germline ends came to 16 bases. Germline lookup yields CDR1 MDHEN and CDR2 SYDVKM. CDR3 DNA sequence: TGTGCCAGCAGTTTATTCGGAGGGGGACAGCGCTACGAGCAGTACTTC. It specifies CASSLFGGGQRYEQYF.

This clonotype was recorded many times. This chain links TRBV28 with TRBJ1-1; D possibly corresponds to TRBD1 (5 bases). V was pared by 6 bases and J by 1 base, with 18 bases between. CDR1 and CDR2 (germline): MDHEN, SYDVKM. There are 16 residues in the CDR3. The CDR3 nucleotides are TGTGCCAGCAGCCCCCCTGGGTATGGGACGAACACTGAAGCTTTCTTT. Its protein is CASSPPGYGTNTEAFF.

This clonotype has more than one count but fewer than ten. This chain links TRBV29-1 with TRBJ1-2; D is perhaps TRBD1 (6 bases). The germline V and J ends were trimmed by 4 bases and 4 bases, with 13 bases remaining between them. Germline V gene sequence: CDR1 SQVTM, CDR2 ANQGSEA. The CDR3 runs 13 residues. Here the CDR3 DNA reads TGCAGCGTTGGGGGGGCTGGAAGCTATGGCTACACCTTC. As protein: CSVGGAGSYGYTF.

This clonotype was seen more than once but under ten times. The J gene is TRBJ2-7, the V gene TRBV7-3; D is undetermined. The CDR3 has 12 amino acids. V lost 5 bases and J lost 0, with 5 bases in between. Germline V lookup: CDR1 SGHTA, CDR2 FQGTGA. The CDR3 loop reads CASSALSYEQYF. The CDR3 DNA reads as TGTGCCAGCAGCGCCCTCTCCTACGAGCAGTACTTC.